This T cell receptor beta chain was observed in a study of T cells after yellow fever vaccination. Study-wide results and limits: The secondary response peaked faster, at day 5 versus 15, but was weaker. Most clones from primary vaccination were detected again post-booster (almost 98% CD4, about 88% CD8).

Concerning this clonotype itself: What it binds is not known.

The CDR3 spans 14 residues. V gave up 4 bases and J gave up 4 bases, with 10 bases separating them. Germline values: CDR1 SGHTA, CDR2 FQGNSA. A process of 5'RACE template switching, which added a universal primer site and UMIs, was used to make TCR cDNA. One entry per CDR3 protein, called by TCRdb with MiXCR from the 5' RACE reads. This repertoire shows about 300,000 distinct CDR3 sequences, about 6.6% found once; its top ten account for 18%. Sequenced material: PBMCs, taken more than 35 days after the first yellow fever vaccination. The chain carries TRBV7-2 and TRBJ1-4, with unresolved D. The sequence came from a man aged 18-30 years who received the YFV17D yellow fever vaccine. In DNA, the CDR3 is TGTGCCAGCAGCTCTAGAGAGTTTAATGAAAAACTGTTTTTT. It yields the protein CASSSREFNEKLFF.